This T cell receptor beta chain appears in the sequencing data of a study of blood T cell repertoires in COVID-19. TCRdb's copy holds only in-frame clones and misses some; the assay was immunoSEQ multiplex PCR. The top ten hold 4.1% of the sample, which has roughly 280,000 clones, just under 90% seen once. Sequenced material: PBMCs or T cells enriched from blood (not recorded which). The receptor was isolated from a woman younger than 45 with acute COVID-19.

In DNA, the CDR3 is TGTGCCAGCACCAGCCAGGGGGACAATCAGCCCCAGCATTTT. Encoded protein: CASTSQGDNQPQHF. The rearrangement uses TRBV6-5 and TRBJ1-5, with 7 bases aligning to TRBD1. Germline V gene sequence: CDR1 MNHEY, CDR2 SVGAGI. With 7 bases clipped from V and 3 bases from J, the junction kept 6 bases outside the gene matches. The CDR3 length is 14 residues.